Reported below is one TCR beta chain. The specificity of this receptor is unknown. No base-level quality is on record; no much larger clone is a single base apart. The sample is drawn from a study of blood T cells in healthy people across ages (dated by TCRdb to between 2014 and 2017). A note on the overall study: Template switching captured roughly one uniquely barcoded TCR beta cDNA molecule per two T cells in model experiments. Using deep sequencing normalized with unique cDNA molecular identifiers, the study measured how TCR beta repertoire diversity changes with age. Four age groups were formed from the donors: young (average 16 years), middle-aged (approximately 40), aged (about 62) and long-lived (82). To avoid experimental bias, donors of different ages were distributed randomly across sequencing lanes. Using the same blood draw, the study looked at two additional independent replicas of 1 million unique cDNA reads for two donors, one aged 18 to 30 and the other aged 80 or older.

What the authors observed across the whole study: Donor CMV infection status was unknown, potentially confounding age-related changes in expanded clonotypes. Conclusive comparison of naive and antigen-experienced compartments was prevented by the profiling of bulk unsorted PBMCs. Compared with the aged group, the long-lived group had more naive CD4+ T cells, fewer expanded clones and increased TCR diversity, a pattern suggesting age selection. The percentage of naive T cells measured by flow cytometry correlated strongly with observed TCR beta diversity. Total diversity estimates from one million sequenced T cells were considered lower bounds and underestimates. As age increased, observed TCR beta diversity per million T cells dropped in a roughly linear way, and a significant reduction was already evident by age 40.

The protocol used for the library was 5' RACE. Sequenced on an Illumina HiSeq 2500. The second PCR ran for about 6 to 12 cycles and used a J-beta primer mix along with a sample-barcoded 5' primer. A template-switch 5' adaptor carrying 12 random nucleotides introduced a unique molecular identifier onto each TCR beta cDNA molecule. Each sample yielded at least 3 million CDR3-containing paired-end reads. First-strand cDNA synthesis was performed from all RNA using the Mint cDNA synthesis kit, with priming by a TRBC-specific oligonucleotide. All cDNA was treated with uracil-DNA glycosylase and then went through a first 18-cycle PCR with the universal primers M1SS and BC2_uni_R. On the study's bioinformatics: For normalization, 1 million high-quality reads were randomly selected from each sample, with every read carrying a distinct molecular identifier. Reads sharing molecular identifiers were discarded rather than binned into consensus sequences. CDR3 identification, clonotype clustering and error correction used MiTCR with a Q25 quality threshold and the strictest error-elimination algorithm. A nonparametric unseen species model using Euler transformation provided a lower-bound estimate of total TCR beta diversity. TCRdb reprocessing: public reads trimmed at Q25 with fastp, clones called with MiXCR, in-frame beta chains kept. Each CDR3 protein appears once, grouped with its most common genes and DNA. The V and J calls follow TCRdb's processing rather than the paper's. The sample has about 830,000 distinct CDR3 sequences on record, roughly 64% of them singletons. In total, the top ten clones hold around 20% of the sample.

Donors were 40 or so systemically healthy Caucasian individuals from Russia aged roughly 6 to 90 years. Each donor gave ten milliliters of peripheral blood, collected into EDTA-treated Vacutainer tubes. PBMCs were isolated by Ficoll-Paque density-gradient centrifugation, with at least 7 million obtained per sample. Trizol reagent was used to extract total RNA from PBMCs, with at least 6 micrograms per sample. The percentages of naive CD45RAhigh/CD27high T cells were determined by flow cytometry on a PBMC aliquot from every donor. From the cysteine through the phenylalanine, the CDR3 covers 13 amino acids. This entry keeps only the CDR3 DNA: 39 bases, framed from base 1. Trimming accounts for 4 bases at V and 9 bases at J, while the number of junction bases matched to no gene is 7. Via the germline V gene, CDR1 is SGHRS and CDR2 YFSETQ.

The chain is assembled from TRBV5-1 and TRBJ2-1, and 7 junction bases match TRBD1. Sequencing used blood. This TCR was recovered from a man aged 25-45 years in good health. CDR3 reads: CASSPEGASEQFF. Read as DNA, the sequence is TGCGCCAGCAGCCCCGAGGGGGCATCTGAGCAGTTCTTC.